These 29 T cell receptor beta chains share one sample of origin, sequenced in a study of metastatic and nonmetastatic thyroid tumors. Patients underwent thyroid surgery, and none had received any treatment before it. TCRdb reassembled clones from the PCR reads with MiXCR. Of 15,000 or so clones listed, around 14% are singletons. Sequenced input: blood. Receptor source: a female donor with papillary thyroid cancer or a benign thyroid nodule (not recorded which). Some clones in this sample may be carry-over from other donors' samples.

The rearrangement links TRBV20-1 to TRBJ2-5; possibly TRBD1 or TRBD2 for D (5 bases each). Germline values: CDR1 DFQATT, CDR2 SNEGSKA (reference sequence). The CDR3 covers 14 residues. Trimming cost V 6 bases and J 1 base, with 15 bases left between them. As DNA, the CDR3 is TGCAGTGCCCTAGCCGGGGCAGCCCAAGAGACCCAGTACTTC. Its protein is CSALAGAAQETQYF.

This clone is judged medium-sized. V and J are TRBV15 and TRBJ2-5; weak D call: TRBD2 (5 bases). V shed 4 bases and J shed 4 bases, with 13 bases lying between them. The CDR3 is made up of 14 amino acids. Germline values: CDR1 LNHNV, CDR2 YYDKDF (reference sequence). The CDR3 DNA follows: TGTGCCACCAGCACTCCCTCGGGGATAGAGACCCAGTACTTC. It is translated as CATSTPSGIETQYF.

By share, this clone ranks as medium-sized. J is TRBJ1-2 and V is TRBV5-1, with 8 bases aligning to TRBD1. The CDR3 is 14 residues long. Germline V CDR1 and CDR2: SGHRS, YFSETQ. Trimming cost V 2 bases and J 4 bases; bases outside gene matches: 4. The CDR3 loop is CASSLQGETYGYTF. For the CDR3, the DNA is TGCGCCAGCAGCTTACAGGGGGAGACCTATGGCTACACCTTC. The complete variable domain, with remaining parts taken from reference TRBV5-1 and TRBJ1-2, reads KAGVTQTPRYLIKTRGQQVTLSCSPISGHRSVSWYQQTPGQGLQFLFEYFSETQRNKGNFPGRFSGRQFSNSRSEMNVSTLELGDSALYLCASSLQGETYGYTFGSGTRLTVV.

This clone was counted at least ten times. This may stem from a read error, because a much larger clone lies one nucleotide away. The chain has TRBV10-2 and TRBJ1-2, with a weak D call TRBD1 (6 bases). Trimming shortened V by 6 bases and J by 8 bases, and 16 bases separated the two germline ends. This CDR3 spans 13 amino acids. Germline V lookup: CDR1 WSHSY, CDR2 SAAADI. CDR3 sequence reads: CASSYPAGGGYTF. The CDR3 DNA reads as TGCGCCAGCAGCTACCCAGCGGGGGGCGGCTACACCTTC.

This clone was seen ten or more times. The chain couples TRBV19 to TRBJ2-7; 8 bases match TRBD2. From germline, CDR1 is LNHDA and CDR2 SQIVND (reference sequence). The CDR3 is 14 residues long. V lost 6 bases to trimming and J lost 5 bases; unmatched junction nucleotides: 9. The CDR3 DNA reads as TGTGCCAGTAGCATCGGGACTAGGTTCAACGAGCAGTACTTC. It translates to CASSIGTRFNEQYF.

This clone came up many times. Other nucleotide sequences from this sample produce the same CDR3. The CDR3: CASSLTTHEQYF. The CDR3 region has the DNA TGTGCCAGCAGCTTAACTACTCACGAGCAGTACTTC. The chain carries TRBV7-2 and TRBJ2-7; no clear D gene. The CDR3 contains 12 residues. With 2 bases removed from V and 5 bases from J, the gap between germline ends came to 7 bases. Germline V lookup: CDR1 SGHTA, CDR2 FQGNSA.

This clone is labeled medium-sized. The chain couples TRBV25-1 to TRBJ2-3; D may correspond to TRBD1 or TRBD2 (6 bases each). Germline V CDR1 and CDR2: MGHDK, SYGVNS. The CDR3 spans 15 residues. The V gene lost 1 base and the J gene lost 1 base, with 9 bases spanning the gap. CDR3 DNA: TGTGCCAGCAGTGAATCTAGGGGGGGCACAGATACGCAGTATTTT. Amino acids: CASSESRGGTDTQYF.

This clone was counted ten times or more. The chain links TRBV2 to TRBJ1-1; TRBD1 is a possible D gene (5 bases). The CDR3 runs 15 residues. The V gene lost 5 bases and the J gene lost 1 base, with 14 bases spanning the gap. From germline, CDR1 is SNHLY and CDR2 FYNNEI. CDR3 bases: TGTGCCAGCAGTTTTATGGGGGAGGGGAACACTGAAGCTTTCTTT. Its protein is CASSFMGEGNTEAFF.

This clone has ten or more counts. This chain uses TRBV20-1 with TRBJ2-1; D might be TRBD2 (5 bases). V lost 5 bases and J 8 bases, leaving 16 bases between the germline ends. The CDR3 has 13 amino acids. CDR1 and CDR2 from the germline V gene are DFQATT and SNEGSKA (reference sequence). DNA for the CDR3: TGCAGTGCTTCAGGTCGGGGTGAAGATGAGCAGTTCTTC. It specifies CSASGRGEDEQFF.

This clone was observed at least ten times. V gene TRBV2 combines with J gene TRBJ1-5; D is ambiguous. The V and J ends lost 0 bases and 9 bases respectively, with 9 bases between them. The CDR3 sequence is 13 residues long. The germline gives CDR1 SNHLY, CDR2 FYNNEI. For the CDR3, the DNA is TGTGCCAGCAGTGAAGCCGTAGGTTTGCCCCAGCATTTT. Protein: CASSEAVGLPQHF.

This clone showed up many times. Distinct nucleotide sequences in the sample also encode this CDR3. This rearrangement joins TRBV11-2 to TRBJ2-2, with D perhaps matching TRBD2 (5 bases). This CDR3 spans 15 amino acids. Germline V lookup: CDR1 SGHAT, CDR2 FQNNGV. V dropped 8 bases and J dropped 4 bases, with 17 bases sitting between them. CDR3 region: CASQKPGGGTGELFF. The CDR3, as DNA: TGTGCCAGCCAAAAGCCAGGCGGAGGCACCGGGGAGCTGTTTTTT.

This clone is categorized as medium-sized. The chain joins TRBV28 to TRBJ2-1; D perhaps matches TRBD2 (5 bases). Germline-derived CDR1 and CDR2 are MDHEN and SYDVKM. V was shortened by 4 bases and J by 9 bases, with 16 bases between the two germline ends. CDR3 length: 14 amino acids. CDR3 in amino acids: CASSWASRVGEQFF. CDR3 nucleotide sequence: TGTGCCAGCAGTTGGGCCTCGAGGGTTGGTGAGCAGTTCTTC.

This rearrangement joins TRBV12-3 or TRBV12-4 to TRBJ2-1; D remains unclear. V dropped 3 bases and J dropped 9 bases, with 12 bases sitting between them. CDR3 length equals 13 residues. The CDR3: CASSFRLDGEQFF. In nucleotides, the CDR3 is TGTGCCAGCAGTTTTAGGCTAGACGGTGAGCAGTTCTTC.

This clone was observed a handful of times. This could be a read error, since a much larger clone is one nucleotide away. V and J are TRBV2 and TRBJ2-7, with a possible D match to TRBD2 (7 bases). Trimming pared 6 bases from V and 3 bases from J, leaving 15 bases between. Germline-derived CDR1 and CDR2 are SNHLY and FYNNEI. The length of the CDR3 is 14 residues. As DNA, the CDR3 is TGTGCCAGCAGGGGGGGGACATTCAACTACGAGCAGTACTTC. It translates to CASRGGTFNYEQYF.

This clone occurred many times. The V and J genes are TRBV19 and TRBJ1-5; D is uncertain. The germline V and J ends were trimmed by 5 bases and 5 bases, with 16 bases remaining between them. The CDR3 covers 15 residues. Germline V gives CDR1 LNHDA, CDR2 SQIVND (reference sequence). CDR3 in DNA: TGTGCCAGTAGTCCTATCACAGAGGGTCATCAGCCCCAGCATTTT. Amino acid sequence: CASSPITEGHQPQHF.

This clone was observed a few times. The V call is TRBV19, the J call TRBJ2-7, with TRBD2 matching over 8 bases. CDR3 length: 14 amino acids. Trimming at V came to 3 bases and at J to 6 bases, leaving 7 bases not matched to a gene. The germline CDR1 and CDR2 sequences are LNHDA and SQIVND (reference sequence). In DNA form, the CDR3 reads TGTGCCAGTAGTATCGCGGGGGGCTCCGGCGAGCAGTACTTC. Amino acid sequence: CASSIAGGSGEQYF.

By frequency in the sample, this clone is medium-sized (0.01 to 0.1%). This same CDR3 is encoded by further DNA sequences in the sample. This CDR3 is CASSDHNYGYTF. The DNA for the CDR3 is TGTGCCAGCAGTGACCACAATTATGGCTACACCTTC. The chain has TRBV6-4 and TRBJ1-2, with D unresolved. This CDR3 region has 12 residues. V lost 2 bases and J 5 bases, leaving 6 bases between the germline ends. In germline, CDR1 is MRHNA, CDR2 SNTAGT.

In its sample, this clone is medium-sized. J is TRBJ1-2 and V is TRBV12-3 or TRBV12-4; a possible D gene is TRBD1 (6 bases). CDR3 length: 12 residues. V dropped 3 bases and J dropped 8 bases, with 10 bases sitting between them. The chain's CDR3 is CASSLGAAGYTF. The CDR3 DNA follows: TGTGCCAGCAGTTTGGGGGCGGCGGGCTACACCTTC.

At least ten counts were recorded for this clone. J is TRBJ1-6 and V is TRBV11-2; D is perhaps TRBD1 (5 bases). Trimming shortened V by 2 bases and J by 6 bases, and 8 bases separated the two germline ends. This CDR3 is 14 amino acids long. Germline V gene sequence: CDR1 SGHAT, CDR2 FQNNGV. This chain's CDR3 is CASSLRQSNSPLHF. The CDR3 DNA reads TGTGCCAGCAGCTTAAGACAGTCTAATTCACCCCTCCACTTT.

This clone has more than one count but fewer than ten. It may be a read error: a sequence one base away is much more abundant. Other DNA sequences in the sample encode the same CDR3. This chain connects TRBV29-1 to TRBJ1-6; D is ambiguous. The germline CDR1 and CDR2 sequences are SQVTM and ANQGSEA. The CDR3 contains 13 residues. The CDR3, as DNA: TGTAGCGTCAGGACGGCAGTTAATTCACCCCTCCACTTT. This sequence encodes CSVRTAVNSPLHF.

This clone was observed many times. CDR3 loop: CASSLRDRGSGANVLTF. Written as DNA, the CDR3 is TGTGCCAGCTCACTAAGGGACAGGGGGTCTGGGGCCAACGTCCTGACTTTC. The chain combines TRBV18 with TRBJ2-6; 11 bases are a match to TRBD1. This CDR3 region has 17 residues. Per germline, CDR1 KGHSH and CDR2 LQKENI. Trimming cost V 4 bases and J 1 base; bases outside gene matches: 3.

This clone is categorized as medium-sized. CDR3 in amino acids: CASSIRDRVYEQYF. CDR3 bases: TGTGCCAGCAGTATCCGGGACAGGGTTTACGAGCAGTACTTC. The chain couples TRBV6-1 to TRBJ2-7, with 9 bases identical to TRBD1. V shed 5 bases, J shed 4 bases, and the junction held 6 bases outside the gene matches. CDR1 MNHNS and CDR2 SASEGT come from the germline V gene. There are 14 residues in the CDR3.

This clone is categorized as medium-sized. V gene TRBV19 combines with J gene TRBJ2-2; 7 bases agree with TRBD1. J lost 1 base, V lost 5 bases, and 4 bases had no gene match. This CDR3 has 15 amino acids. Germline CDR1 LNHDA, CDR2 SQIVND (reference sequence). In nucleotides, the CDR3 is TGTGCCAGTAGTCAACAGGGGCGGAACACCGGGGAGCTGTTTTTT. Translating it yields CASSQQGRNTGELFF.

This clone was seen ten or more times. V usage is TRBV20-1 and J usage is TRBJ2-3, with 9 bases fitting TRBD2. CDR3 length: 13 amino acids. From germline, CDR1 is DFQATT and CDR2 SNEGSKA (reference sequence). Trimming at V came to 1 base and at J to 8 bases, leaving 4 bases not matched to a gene. CDR3 coding DNA: TGCAGTGCTAGAGGGACTAGCGACGGTACGCAGTATTTT. Its translation is CSARGTSDGTQYF.

The chain uses TRBV28 and TRBJ2-7; TRBD1 aligns across 8 bases. The V segment lost 5 bases and the J segment 6 bases; nucleotides outside the gene matches: 15. The CDR3 is made up of 16 amino acids. Germline V gene sequence: CDR1 MDHEN, CDR2 SYDVKM. The CDR3 DNA follows: TGTGCCAGCAGTCCCTTAGGGACAGGCGCCTGGGTCGAGCAGTACTTC. Its translation is CASSPLGTGAWVEQYF.

This clone was observed at least ten times. The V call is TRBV4-2, the J call TRBJ1-4; D is unclear. The V gene's germline CDR1 is LGHNA and CDR2 YNFKEQ. V lost 1 base and J lost 7, with 10 bases in between. The CDR3 loop spans 14 amino acids. CDR3 coding DNA: TGTGCCAGCAGCCAAGGGGAGGGTGGTGAAAAACTGTTTTTT. This sequence encodes CASSQGEGGEKLFF.

This clone has at least ten counts. This chain connects TRBV5-1 to TRBJ1-3; D perhaps matches TRBD1 (5 bases). This CDR3 has 16 residues. V lost 2 bases to trimming and J lost 0 bases, with 12 bases between them. Germline loops: CDR1 SGHRS, CDR2 YFSETQ. The CDR3 DNA reads as TGCGCCAGCAGCTTCTCCGGGGCTGACTCTGGAAACACCATATATTTT. Translation gives CASSFSGADSGNTIYF.

This clone was counted only a few times. The genes are TRBV28 and TRBJ1-3; D unresolved. Trimming took off 6 bases at V and 4 bases at J, with 7 bases between the two ends. The germline V gene has CDR1 MDHEN and CDR2 SYDVKM. The CDR3 loop spans 12 amino acids. The DNA for the CDR3 is TGTGCCAGCAGGACCCCCGGAAACACCATATATTTT. It translates to CASRTPGNTIYF.

This clone has at least ten counts. CDR3 residues: CASSLPGSYNSPLHF. Here the CDR3 DNA reads TGTGCCAGCAGCCTGCCGGGCAGCTACAATTCACCCCTCCACTTT. The rearrangement links TRBV5-6 to TRBJ1-6; the D is unclear. Germline CDR1 and CDR2: SGHDT and YYEEEE. This CDR3 spans 15 amino acids. Trimming removed 4 bases at V and 7 bases at J, with 15 bases between. The entire variable domain, with the rest obtained from reference TRBV5-6 and TRBJ1-6, is as follows: DAGVTQSPTHLIKTRGQQVTLRCSPKSGHDTVSWYQQALGQGPQFIFQYYEEEERQRGNFPDRFSGHQFPNYSSELNVNALLLGDSALYLCASSLPGSYNSPLHFGNGTRLTVT.